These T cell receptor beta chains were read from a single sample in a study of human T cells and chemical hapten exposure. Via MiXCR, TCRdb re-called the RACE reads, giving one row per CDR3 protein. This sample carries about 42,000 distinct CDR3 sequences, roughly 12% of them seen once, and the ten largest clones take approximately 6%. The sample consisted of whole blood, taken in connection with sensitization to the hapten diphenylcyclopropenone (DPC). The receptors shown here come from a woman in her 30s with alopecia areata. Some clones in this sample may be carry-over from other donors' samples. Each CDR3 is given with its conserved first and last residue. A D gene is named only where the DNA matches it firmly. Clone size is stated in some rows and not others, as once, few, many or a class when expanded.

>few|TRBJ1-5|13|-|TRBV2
TGTGCCAGCAGGGGGCAGAGCAATCAGCCCCAGCATTTT
CASRGQSNQPQHF
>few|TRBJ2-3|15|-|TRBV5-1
TGCGCCAGCAGCCAAGGGGCCGGCGGGACAGATACGCAGTATTTT
CASSQGAGGTDTQYF
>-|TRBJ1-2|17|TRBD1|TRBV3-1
TGTGCCAGCAGCCAAGCTTACAGGGGGCGCGGTAACTATGGCTACACCTTC
CASSQAYRGRGNYGYTF
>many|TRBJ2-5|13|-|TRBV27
TGTGCCAGCAGTCGACGCGACCAAGAGACCCAGTACTTC
CASSRRDQETQYF
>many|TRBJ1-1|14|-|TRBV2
TGTGCCAGCAGCCCACAGGGATCGAACACTGAAGCTTTCTTT
CASSPQGSNTEAFF
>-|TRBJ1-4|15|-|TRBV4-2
TGTGCCAGCAGCCAAGGAAACGGCGGCGGTGAAAAACTGTTTTTT
CASSQGNGGGEKLFF
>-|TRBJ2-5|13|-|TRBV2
TGTGCCAGCAGTCGTAGGCTCGCAGAGACCCAGTACTTC
CASSRRLAETQYF
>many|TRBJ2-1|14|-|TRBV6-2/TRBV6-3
TGTGCCAGCAGTACAGGGAAGGGTTACAATGAGCAGTTCTTC
CASSTGKGYNEQFF
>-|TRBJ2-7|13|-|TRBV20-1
TGCAGTGCTAGAATTCGCAGTCGGCACGAGCAGTACTTC
CSARIRSRHEQYF
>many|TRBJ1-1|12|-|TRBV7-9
TGTGCCAGCAGCTTGTACACGGGCGAAGCTTTCTTT
CASSLYTGEAFF
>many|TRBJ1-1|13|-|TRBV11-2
TGTGCCAGCAGCTTAGCCCCGGGGACTGAAGCTTTCTTT
CASSLAPGTEAFF
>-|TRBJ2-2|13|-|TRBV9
TGTGCCAGCAGCGGAGCTAACACCGGGGAGCTGTTTTTT
CASSGANTGELFF